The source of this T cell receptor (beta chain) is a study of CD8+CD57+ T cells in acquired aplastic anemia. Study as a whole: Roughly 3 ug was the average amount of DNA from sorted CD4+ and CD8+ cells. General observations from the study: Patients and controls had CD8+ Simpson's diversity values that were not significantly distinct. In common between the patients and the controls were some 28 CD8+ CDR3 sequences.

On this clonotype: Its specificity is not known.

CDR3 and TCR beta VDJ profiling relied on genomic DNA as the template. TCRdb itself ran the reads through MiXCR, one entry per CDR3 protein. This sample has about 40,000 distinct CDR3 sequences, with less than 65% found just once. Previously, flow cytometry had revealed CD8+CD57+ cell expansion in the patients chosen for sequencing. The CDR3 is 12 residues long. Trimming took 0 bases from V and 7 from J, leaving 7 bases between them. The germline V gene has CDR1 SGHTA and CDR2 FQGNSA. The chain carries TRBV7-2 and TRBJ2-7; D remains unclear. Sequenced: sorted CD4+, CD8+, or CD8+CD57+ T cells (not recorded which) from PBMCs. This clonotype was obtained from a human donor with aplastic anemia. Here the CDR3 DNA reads TGTGCCAGCAGCTTAGCGTGGGGAGAGCAGTACTTC. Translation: CASSLAWGEQYF.